One T cell receptor (beta chain) is described in this entry. The V end was cut by 6 bases, the J end by 5 bases, with 13 bases between. The CDR3 spans 13 residues. From germline, CDR1 is ENHRY and CDR2 SYGVKD. This sample stems from a study of blood T cell repertoires in COVID-19. Background on the study: COVID-19 samples, acute and convalescent, were from the United States, Italy and Spain. Sources were T cells, B-cell-depleted T cells, or PBMCs; the material itself was cDNA or gDNA.

Here immunoSEQ multiplex PCR was the method, and the copy in TCRdb shows in-frame clones only, minus some. The repertoire holds roughly 87,000 clones, 75% to 90% seen once, with 5.2% in the top ten. This receptor was identified in a woman of 80 years or more with active COVID-19. Sequencing used peripheral blood. The chain joins TRBV10-3 to TRBJ2-5; D gene uncertain. The CDR3 region is CAIRGGYGETQYF. The DNA of the CDR3 is TGTGCCATCAGAGGCGGCTACGGGGAGACCCAGTACTTC.